This is a list of T cell receptor beta chains from one sample in a study of control samples from healthy donors and cancer patients. Only in-frame clones appear in the TCRdb table, and some are missing; sequencing was by immunoSEQ multiplex PCR. This repertoire shows 95,000 to 110,000 clones, about 89% found once; its top ten account for about a fifth. Sequencing was done on a sample of PBMCs. These TCRs come from a man aged 60-69 years with lung cancer. The CDR3 runs from the conserved cysteine through the conserved F or W. Each record gives: V gene, D gene, clone size, J gene, CDR3 protein, CDR3 DNA. A D gene is named only where the DNA matches it firmly. Not every row has a clone size; where given, it reads once, few, many or a size class.

TRBV30	NA	NA	TRBJ1-1	CAWNRGVMNTEAFF	TGTGCCTGGAATCGAGGTGTCATGAACACTGAAGCTTTCTTT
TRBV5-1	TRBD1	few	TRBJ1-2	CASSLTGDYGYTF	TGCGCCAGCAGCTTGACAGGGGACTATGGCTACACCTTC
TRBV27	NA	NA	TRBJ1-5	CASSPGTYNQPQHF	TGTGCCAGCAGTCCCGGGACCTACAATCAGCCCCAGCATTTT
TRBV30	NA	NA	TRBJ2-6	CAWRQGGANVLTF	TGTGCCTGGAGACAGGGTGGGGCCAACGTCCTGACTTTC
TRBV18	NA	NA	TRBJ1-5	CASSPPGAGNQPQHF	TGTGCCAGCTCACCACCGGGGGCTGGCAATCAGCCCCAGCATTTT
TRBV6-1	NA	NA	TRBJ2-7	CASSDDVRSGYHEQYF	TGTGCCAGCAGTGATGACGTCCGTTCAGGGTACCACGAGCAGTACTTC
TRBV11-3	NA	NA	TRBJ1-3	CASSPLAGVVYF	TGTGCCAGCAGCCCGTTGGCGGGGGTCGTATATTTT
TRBV6-1	TRBD2	NA	TRBJ2-3	CASSDRRAGRADTQYF	TGTGCCAGCAGTGACCGCAGAGCGGGGAGGGCAGATACGCAGTATTTT
TRBV6-5	NA	NA	TRBJ2-1	CASSYGRVGNEQFF	TGTGCCAGCAGTTACGGCAGGGTAGGCAATGAGCAGTTCTTC
TRBV2	TRBD1	NA	TRBJ2-1	CASSEQGDRNEQFF	TGTGCCAGCAGTGAACAGGGGGATAGGAATGAGCAGTTCTTC
TRBV7-2	NA	NA	TRBJ1-5	CASSFYSNQPQHF	TGTGCCAGCAGCTTCTATAGCAATCAGCCCCAGCATTTT
TRBV3-1/TRBV3-2	TRBD2	NA	TRBJ2-7	CASSRSLAGAFYEQYF	TGTGCCAGCAGCCGATCACTAGCGGGGGCTTTCTACGAGCAGTACTTC
TRBV7-9	NA	NA	TRBJ1-4	CASSLGQRTNEKLFF	TGTGCCAGCAGCTTAGGACAGAGGACTAATGAAAAACTGTTTTTT
TRBV6-1	NA	NA	TRBJ1-4	CASSEAGWREKLFF	TGTGCCAGCAGTGAGGCGGGATGGCGTGAAAAACTGTTTTTT
TRBV6-6	TRBD2	NA	TRBJ2-3	CAIAGRGGTDTQYF	TGTGCCATTGCGGGGCGGGGGGGCACAGATACGCAGTATTTT
TRBV11-2	NA	once	TRBJ1-1	CASRNRAYTEAFF	TGTGCCAGCAGAAACAGAGCTTACACTGAAGCTTTCTTT
TRBV6-4	NA	NA	TRBJ2-7	CASRDRSYEQYF	TGTGCCAGCCGGGACCGCTCCTACGAGCAGTACTTC
TRBV6-1	TRBD1	NA	TRBJ1-2	CASSERTGGYGYTF	TGTGCCAGCAGTGAAAGGACAGGGGGCTATGGCTACACCTTC
TRBV3-1/TRBV3-2	NA	NA	TRBJ2-5	CASSQDGGPRETQYF	TGTGCCAGCAGCCAAGATGGGGGGCCCAGAGAGACCCAGTACTTC
TRBV2	NA	NA	TRBJ1-4	CASSVVLVDEKLFF	TGTGCCAGCAGTGTGGTCCTAGTTGATGAAAAACTGTTTTTT
TRBV6-1	NA	NA	TRBJ1-5	CASSDSPGVQPQHF	TGTGCCAGCAGTGACAGCCCCGGGGTTCAGCCCCAGCATTTT
TRBV6-5	NA	NA	TRBJ1-6	CASVPGTSYNSPLHF	TGTGCCAGCGTCCCCGGGACCTCCTATAATTCACCCCTCCACTTT
TRBV6-4	TRBD2	once	TRBJ2-5	CASSDNASGEVGDETQYF	TGTGCCAGCAGTGACAACGCTAGCGGGGAAGTGGGGGATGAGACCCAGTACTTC
TRBV10-3	TRBD2	NA	TRBJ2-2	CAISESGTSGVASPPGELFF	TGTGCCATCAGTGAGTCCGGGACTAGCGGGGTGGCCTCACCCCCCGGGGAGCTGTTTTTT
TRBV3-1/TRBV3-2	NA	NA	TRBJ1-4	CASSQSGTTNEKLFF	TGTGCCAGCAGCCAGTCAGGGACAACTAATGAAAAACTGTTTTTT
TRBV7-6	NA	NA	TRBJ2-7	CASSLGQQSYEQYF	TGTGCCAGCAGCTTAGGGCAGCAATCCTACGAGCAGTACTTC
TRBV11-3	NA	NA	TRBJ2-3	CASSFTDTQYF	TGTGCCAGCAGCTTCACAGATACGCAGTATTTT
TRBV7-9	NA	NA	TRBJ2-5	CASSLGGMQTQYF	TGTGCCAGCAGCTTAGGGGGGATGCAGACCCAGTACTTC
TRBV4-1	NA	NA	TRBJ2-5	CASSRGAGTEETQYF	TGCGCCAGCAGCCGAGGGGCCGGGACCGAAGAGACCCAGTACTTC
TRBV18	NA	NA	TRBJ1-2	CASSPSPRALHYGYTF	TGTGCCAGCTCACCTTCCCCAAGGGCGTTACACTATGGCTACACCTTC
TRBV9	TRBD1	NA	TRBJ1-4	CASSPRQGAGKLFF	TGTGCCAGCAGCCCCAGACAGGGGGCGGGAAAACTGTTTTTT
TRBV6-5	NA	few	TRBJ2-2	CASSYQGAENTGELFF	TGTGCCAGCAGTTATCAAGGTGCGGAGAACACCGGGGAGCTGTTTTTT
TRBV4-1	NA	once	TRBJ2-7	CASSQYRGYEQYF	TGCGCCAGCAGCCAATATCGGGGCTACGAGCAGTACTTC
TRBV5-8	TRBD2	many	TRBJ2-1	CATVGRGSHQYNEQFF	TGTGCCACCGTAGGGCGGGGGTCCCACCAATACAATGAGCAGTTCTTC
TRBV7-8	NA	NA	TRBJ2-2	CASSLSQASNTGELFF	TGTGCCAGCAGCTTAAGCCAGGCGTCGAACACCGGGGAGCTGTTTTTT